A single sample is the source of the 16 T cell receptor beta chains below, sequenced in a study of OX40 agonist ivuxolimab in advanced cancers. Some clones are missing from TCRdb's copy, which holds only in-frame ones; the method was immunoSEQ multiplex PCR. Among about 88,000 clones, approximately 85% were seen once, and the ten largest hold about 0.22%. This sample comprised CD4+ or CD8+ T cells sorted from blood, obtained in a trial of the OX40 agonist ivuxolimab. Receptors were obtained from an adult with an advanced solid tumor such as melanoma, head and neck, liver or kidney cancer.

The chain has TRBV28 and TRBJ2-1, with TRBD2 as a possible D gene (6 bases). The V gene's germline CDR1 is MDHEN and CDR2 SYDVKM. The V end was cut by 7 bases, the J end by 2 bases, with 18 bases between. The CDR3 spans 16 residues. CDR3 nucleotide sequence: TGTGCCAGCATGGGGACGGGAGCAAAAGCCTACAATGAGCAGTTCTTC. Translated, it gives CASMGTGAKAYNEQFF. Full variable domain (outside the CDR3, taken from reference TRBV28 and TRBJ2-1): DVKVTQSSRYLVKRTGEKVFLECVQDMDHENMFWYRQDPGLGLRLIYFSYDVKMKEKGDIPEGYSVSREKKERFSLILESASTNQTSMYLCASMGTGAKAYNEQFFGPGTRLTVL.

This clone was seen only a few times. The chain is built from TRBV5-4 and TRBJ1-2, with 8 bases fitting TRBD1. The CDR3 contains 14 residues. Germline CDR1 and CDR2: SGHNT and YYREEE (reference sequence). Trimming at V came to 4 bases and at J to 7 bases, leaving 9 bases not matched to a gene. Here the CDR3 reads CASSKGTGILGYTF. The DNA of the CDR3 is TGTGCCAGCAGCAAAGGGACAGGTATTCTTGGCTACACCTTC.

The chain recombines TRBV5-1 with TRBJ1-5; TRBD1 might be the D (6 bases). CDR1 and CDR2 (germline): SGHRS, YFSETQ. This CDR3 region has 13 residues. The V and J ends lost 5 bases and 4 bases respectively, with 10 bases between them. Here the CDR3 DNA reads TGCGCCAGCAGTGCCCAGGGGAATCAGCCCCAGCATTTT. Translation: CASSAQGNQPQHF.

J is TRBJ1-3 and V is TRBV5-1; D gene ambiguous. Germline V lookup: CDR1 SGHRS, CDR2 YFSETQ. V was trimmed by 4 bases and J by 0 bases, leaving 20 bases between them. The CDR3 has 18 residues. The CDR3 sequence: CASSLYLLVGSSGNTIYF. Written as DNA, the CDR3 is TGCGCCAGCAGCCTTTACCTATTAGTCGGCAGCTCTGGAAACACCATATATTTT.

The chain joins TRBV4-2 to TRBJ1-2; TRBD1 might be the D (5 bases). There are 14 residues in the CDR3. The V end was cut by 3 bases, the J end by 4 bases, with 12 bases between. The germline V gene encodes CDR1 LGHNA and CDR2 YNFKEQ. The CDR3 sequence is CASSHRAGPYGYTF. The CDR3 DNA sequence: TGTGCCAGCAGCCACCGCGCGGGGCCCTATGGCTACACCTTC.

This chain uses TRBV19 with TRBJ1-2, with 10 bases aligning to TRBD1. CDR3 length: 14 residues. From germline, CDR1 is LNHDA and CDR2 SQIVND (reference sequence). V gave up 5 bases and J gave up 4 bases; unmatched junction bases: 4. The CDR3 is CASSYGTGVYGYTF. The CDR3 DNA sequence: TGTGCCAGTAGTTATGGGACAGGGGTCTATGGCTACACCTTC.

This chain uses TRBV11-1 with TRBJ1-1, with 8 positions matching TRBD1. The trim removed 3 bases at V and 6 bases at J, leaving 6 bases unmatched. The germline V gene has CDR1 SGHAT and CDR2 FQDESV (reference sequence). There are 14 residues in the CDR3. CDR3 nucleotides: TGTGCCAGCAGCTTGGGCAGGGGGCCGGCTGAAGCTTTCTTT. Its translation: CASSLGRGPAEAFF.

The rearrangement joins TRBV4-1 to TRBJ1-2; D ambiguous. This CDR3 has 16 amino acids. CDR1 and CDR2 (germline): MGHRA, YSYEKL. Trimming removed 5 bases at V and 3 bases at J, with 19 bases between. This CDR3 reads CASSSGLGVDDYGYTF. The CDR3 nucleotides are TGCGCCAGCAGCTCAGGACTTGGGGTTGATGACTATGGCTACACCTTC.

This clone was observed once. V gene TRBV28 combines with J gene TRBJ2-3; D possibly corresponds to TRBD1 (6 bases). V lost 3 bases and J lost 4, with 11 bases in between. Per germline, CDR1 MDHEN and CDR2 SYDVKM. The CDR3 is 14 residues long. As DNA, the CDR3 is TGTGCCAGCAGTTTGCCAGGGGAAGCAGATACGCAGTATTTT. It yields the protein CASSLPGEADTQYF.

The V and J genes are TRBV5-5 and TRBJ2-7; 10 bases match TRBD2. CDR1 SGHKS and CDR2 YYEKEE come from the germline V gene (reference sequence). V dropped 4 bases and J dropped 4; count of bases not matched to a gene: 8. This CDR3 is 15 amino acids long. CDR3: CASSVVASGRYEQYF. CDR3 sequence (DNA): TGTGCCAGCAGCGTTGTCGCTAGCGGGAGATACGAGCAGTACTTC.

CDR3 DNA: TGTGCCAGCAGCGATAGAAATTCACCCCTCCACTTT. Protein: CASSDRNSPLHF. This chain connects TRBV5-4 to TRBJ1-6; D not resolved. The CDR3 consists of 12 residues. V lost 4 bases and J lost 7, with 6 bases in between. Germline V gene sequence: CDR1 SGHNT, CDR2 YYREEE (reference sequence).

This chain uses TRBV6-5 with TRBJ1-6; unclear D gene. The CDR3 length is 16 residues. CDR1 is MNHEY, CDR2 SVGAGI, per germline. Trimming pared 4 bases from V and 5 bases from J, leaving 15 bases between. CDR3 residues: CASSSSIILNNSPLHF. CDR3 nucleotides: TGTGCCAGCAGTTCATCCATAATTCTGAATAATTCACCCCTCCACTTT.

This chain uses TRBV6-6 with TRBJ1-3, with TRBD1 matching 9 bases. The CDR3 runs 15 residues. CDR1 and CDR2 (germline): MNHNY, SVGAGI (reference sequence). Trimming took 5 bases from V and 4 from J; bases not matched to a gene: 6. The CDR3 protein is CASSPGTGRGNTIYF. The CDR3 coding sequence is TGTGCCAGCAGTCCCGGGACAGGGAGAGGAAACACCATATATTTT.

This sequence joins TRBV28 and TRBJ2-7; 10 positions agree with TRBD2. J was trimmed by 0 bases and V by 3 bases; bases with no gene match: 11. There are 18 residues in the CDR3. Germline loops: CDR1 MDHEN, CDR2 SYDVKM. Here the CDR3 DNA reads TGTGCCAGCAGTTTGGCTAGAACTAGCGGGACGAGCTCCTACGAGCAGTACTTC. Translating gives CASSLARTSGTSSYEQYF.

This clone was recorded only once. The gene calls are TRBV9 and TRBJ2-1; 11 positions match TRBD2. The CDR3 extends over 16 amino acids. The germline V gene has CDR1 SGDLS and CDR2 YYNGEE. Trimming cost V 9 bases and J 8 bases; bases outside gene matches: 16. The chain's CDR3 is CAIKTGLADDCYEQFF. The CDR3 DNA reads TGTGCCATCAAGACGGGACTAGCGGATGATTGCTATGAGCAGTTCTTC.

This clone was counted a few times. The chain carries TRBV5-1 and TRBJ2-7; 11 nucleotides align to TRBD2. The germline CDR1 and CDR2 sequences are SGHRS and YFSETQ. V shed 0 bases and J 3 bases; nucleotides not matched to a gene: 11. CDR3 length equals 18 residues. CDR3 sequence: CASSLAGTSGSYNYEQYF. The CDR3 DNA reads as TGCGCCAGCAGCTTGGCCGGCACTAGCGGGAGTTATAACTACGAGCAGTACTTC.